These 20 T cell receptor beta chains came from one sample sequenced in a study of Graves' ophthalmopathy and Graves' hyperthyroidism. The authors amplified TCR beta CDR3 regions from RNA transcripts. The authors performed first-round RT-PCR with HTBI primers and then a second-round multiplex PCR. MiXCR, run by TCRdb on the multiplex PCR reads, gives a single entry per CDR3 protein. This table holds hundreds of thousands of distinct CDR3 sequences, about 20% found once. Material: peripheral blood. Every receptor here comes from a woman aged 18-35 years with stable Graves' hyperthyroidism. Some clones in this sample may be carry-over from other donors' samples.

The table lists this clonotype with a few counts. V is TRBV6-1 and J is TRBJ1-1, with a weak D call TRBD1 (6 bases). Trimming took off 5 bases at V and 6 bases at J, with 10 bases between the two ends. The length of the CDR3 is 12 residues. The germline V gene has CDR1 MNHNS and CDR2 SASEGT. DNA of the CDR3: TGTGCCAGCAGTACAGGGTTGGCTGAAGCTTTCTTT. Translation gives CASSTGLAEAFF.

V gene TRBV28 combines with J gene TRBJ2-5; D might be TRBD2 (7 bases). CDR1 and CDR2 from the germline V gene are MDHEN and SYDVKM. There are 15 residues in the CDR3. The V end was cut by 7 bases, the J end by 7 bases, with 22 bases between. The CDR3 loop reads CASTPGEGDGWTQYF. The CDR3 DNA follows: TGTGCCAGCACCCCCGGGGAGGGGGACGGATGGACCCAGTACTTC. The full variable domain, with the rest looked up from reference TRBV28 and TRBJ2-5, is DVKVTQSSRYLVKRTGEKVFLECVQDMDHENMFWYRQDPGLGLRLIYFSYDVKMKEKGDIPEGYSVSREKKERFSLILESASTNQTSMYLCASTPGEGDGWTQYFGPGTRLLVL.

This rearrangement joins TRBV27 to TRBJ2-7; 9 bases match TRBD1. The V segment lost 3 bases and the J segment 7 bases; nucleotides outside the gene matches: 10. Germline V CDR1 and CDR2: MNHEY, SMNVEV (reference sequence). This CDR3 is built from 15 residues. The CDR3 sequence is CASSLAGTGIWEQYF. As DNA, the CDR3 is TGTGCCAGCAGTTTGGCCGGGACAGGGATTTGGGAGCAGTACTTC.

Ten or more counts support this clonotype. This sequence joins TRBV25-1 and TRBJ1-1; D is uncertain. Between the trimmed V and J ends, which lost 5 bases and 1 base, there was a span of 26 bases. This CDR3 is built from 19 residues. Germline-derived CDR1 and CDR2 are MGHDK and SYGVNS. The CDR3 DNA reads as TGTGCCAGCAGTTTTCCGGGCCGCCCGACGGTTTGGGAGAACACTGAAGCTTTCTTT. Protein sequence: CASSFPGRPTVWENTEAFF.

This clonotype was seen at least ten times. The CDR3 spells CASSDSLPYEQYF. In DNA, the CDR3 is TGTGCCAGCAGTGATTCACTACCCTACGAGCAGTACTTC. This chain joins TRBV6-1 and TRBJ2-7; D uncertain. The CDR3 loop spans 13 amino acids. Trimming shortened V by 3 bases and J by 2 bases, and 8 bases separated the two germline ends. Germline CDR1 is MNHNS and CDR2 is SASEGT.

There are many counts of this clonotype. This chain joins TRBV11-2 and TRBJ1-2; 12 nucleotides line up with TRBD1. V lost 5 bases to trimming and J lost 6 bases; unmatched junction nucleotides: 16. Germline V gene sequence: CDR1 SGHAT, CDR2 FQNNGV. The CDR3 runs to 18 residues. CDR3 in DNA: TGTGCCAGCAGCCCCACGCCGGGACAGGGGGCGAATCGTGATGGCTACACCTTC. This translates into CASSPTPGQGANRDGYTF. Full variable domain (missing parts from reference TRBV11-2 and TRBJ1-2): EAGVAQSPRYKIIEKRQSVAFWCNPISGHATLYWYQQILGQGPKLLIQFQNNGVVDDSQLPKDRFSAERLKGVDSTLKIQPAKLEDSAVYLCASSPTPGQGANRDGYTFGSGTRLTVV.

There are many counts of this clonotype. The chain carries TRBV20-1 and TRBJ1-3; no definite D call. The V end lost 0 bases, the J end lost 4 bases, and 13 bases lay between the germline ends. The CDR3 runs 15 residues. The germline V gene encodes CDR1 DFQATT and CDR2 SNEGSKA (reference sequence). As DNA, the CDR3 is TGCAGTGCTAGAGATTTTCGGGTAGCGGGAAACACCATATATTTT. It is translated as CSARDFRVAGNTIYF.

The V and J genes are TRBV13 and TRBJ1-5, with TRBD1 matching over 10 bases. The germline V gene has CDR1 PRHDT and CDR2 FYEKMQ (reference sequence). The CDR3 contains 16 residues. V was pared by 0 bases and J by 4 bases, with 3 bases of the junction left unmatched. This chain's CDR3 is CASSLGGQGRNQPQHF. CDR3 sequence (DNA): TGTGCCAGCAGCTTAGGGGGACAGGGGAGAAATCAGCCCCAGCATTTT.

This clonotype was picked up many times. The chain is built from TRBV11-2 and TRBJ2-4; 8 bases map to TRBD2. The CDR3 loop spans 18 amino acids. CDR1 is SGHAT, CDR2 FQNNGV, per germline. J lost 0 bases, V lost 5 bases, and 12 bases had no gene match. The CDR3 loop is CASSPLALAAIAKNIQYF. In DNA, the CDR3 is TGTGCCAGCAGCCCACTGGCACTAGCGGCCATAGCCAAAAACATTCAGTACTTC.

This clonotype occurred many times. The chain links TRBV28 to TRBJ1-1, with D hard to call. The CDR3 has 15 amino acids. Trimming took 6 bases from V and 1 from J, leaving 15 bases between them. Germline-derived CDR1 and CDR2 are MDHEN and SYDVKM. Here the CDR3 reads CASSLGRIRNTEAFF. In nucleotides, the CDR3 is TGTGCCAGCAGCTTAGGCCGAATCCGGAACACTGAAGCTTTCTTT.

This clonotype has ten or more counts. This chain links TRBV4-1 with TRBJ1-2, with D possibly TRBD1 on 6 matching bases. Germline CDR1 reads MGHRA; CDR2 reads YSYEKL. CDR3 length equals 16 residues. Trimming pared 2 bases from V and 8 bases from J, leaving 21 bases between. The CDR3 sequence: CASSQPQGTEMRGYTF. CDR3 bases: TGCGCCAGCAGCCAACCCCAGGGGACGGAGATGCGAGGCTACACCTTC.

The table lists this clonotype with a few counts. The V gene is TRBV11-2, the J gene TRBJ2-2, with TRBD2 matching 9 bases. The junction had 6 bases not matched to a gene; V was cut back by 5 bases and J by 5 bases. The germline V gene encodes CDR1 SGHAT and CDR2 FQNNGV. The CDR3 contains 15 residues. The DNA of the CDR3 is TGTGCCAGCAGCCGCGGGACTAGCCTTACCGGGGAGCTGTTTTTT. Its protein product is CASSRGTSLTGELFF.

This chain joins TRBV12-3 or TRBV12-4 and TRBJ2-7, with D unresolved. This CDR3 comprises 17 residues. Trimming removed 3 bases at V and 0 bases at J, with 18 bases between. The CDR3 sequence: CASSFSPGKRYSYEQYF. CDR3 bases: TGTGCCAGCAGTTTTTCGCCAGGCAAACGCTACTCCTACGAGCAGTACTTC.

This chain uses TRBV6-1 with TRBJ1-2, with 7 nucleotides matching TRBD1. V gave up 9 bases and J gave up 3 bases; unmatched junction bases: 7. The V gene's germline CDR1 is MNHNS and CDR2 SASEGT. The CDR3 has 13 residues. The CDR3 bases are TGTGCCAGTCTGCAGGGGGACTACTATGGCTACACCTTC. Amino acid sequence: CASLQGDYYGYTF.

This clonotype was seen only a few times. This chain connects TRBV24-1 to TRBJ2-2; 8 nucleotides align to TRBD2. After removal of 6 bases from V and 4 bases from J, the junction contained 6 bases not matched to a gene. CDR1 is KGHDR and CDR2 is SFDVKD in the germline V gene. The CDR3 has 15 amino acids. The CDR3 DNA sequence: TGTGCCACCAGTCGGGGGGGGCCGAGCACCGGGGAGCTGTTTTTT. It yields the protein CATSRGGPSTGELFF.

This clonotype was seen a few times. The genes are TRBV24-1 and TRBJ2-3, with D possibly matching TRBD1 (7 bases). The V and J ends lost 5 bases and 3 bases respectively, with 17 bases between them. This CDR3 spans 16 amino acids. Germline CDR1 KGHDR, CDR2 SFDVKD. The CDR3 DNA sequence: TGTGCCACCAGTGGGGGCGTCCAGGGGGGTACAGATACGCAGTATTTT. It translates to CATSGGVQGGTDTQYF.

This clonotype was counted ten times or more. The CDR3 is CASSYSRGDHEQYF. As DNA, the CDR3 is TGTGCCAGCAGTTACTCCAGGGGGGATCACGAGCAGTACTTC. The chain recombines TRBV6-5 with TRBJ2-7; TRBD1 might be the D (7 bases). V lost 0 bases, J lost 5 bases, and 11 bases lay in between. Germline V gene sequence: CDR1 MNHEY, CDR2 SVGAGI. This CDR3 contains 14 residues.

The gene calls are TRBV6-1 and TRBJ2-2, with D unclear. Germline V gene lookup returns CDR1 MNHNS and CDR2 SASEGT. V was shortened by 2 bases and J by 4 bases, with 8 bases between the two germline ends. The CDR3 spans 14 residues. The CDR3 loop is CASSEIRLTGELFF. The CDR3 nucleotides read TGTGCCAGCAGTGAAATCAGGCTCACCGGGGAGCTGTTTTTT.

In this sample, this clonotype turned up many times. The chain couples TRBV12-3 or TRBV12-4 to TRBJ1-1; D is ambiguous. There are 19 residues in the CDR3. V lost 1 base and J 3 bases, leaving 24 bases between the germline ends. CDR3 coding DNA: TGTGCCAGCAGTTTAGTGTGGGGTAGGCCACCGGGCTTAGACACTGAAGCTTTCTTT. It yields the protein CASSLVWGRPPGLDTEAFF.

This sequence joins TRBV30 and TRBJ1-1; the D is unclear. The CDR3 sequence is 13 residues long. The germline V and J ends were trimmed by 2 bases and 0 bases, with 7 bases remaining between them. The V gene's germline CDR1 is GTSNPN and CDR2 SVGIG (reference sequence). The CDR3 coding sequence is TGTGCCTGGAGTCGGATACTGAACACTGAAGCTTTCTTT. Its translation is CAWSRILNTEAFF.